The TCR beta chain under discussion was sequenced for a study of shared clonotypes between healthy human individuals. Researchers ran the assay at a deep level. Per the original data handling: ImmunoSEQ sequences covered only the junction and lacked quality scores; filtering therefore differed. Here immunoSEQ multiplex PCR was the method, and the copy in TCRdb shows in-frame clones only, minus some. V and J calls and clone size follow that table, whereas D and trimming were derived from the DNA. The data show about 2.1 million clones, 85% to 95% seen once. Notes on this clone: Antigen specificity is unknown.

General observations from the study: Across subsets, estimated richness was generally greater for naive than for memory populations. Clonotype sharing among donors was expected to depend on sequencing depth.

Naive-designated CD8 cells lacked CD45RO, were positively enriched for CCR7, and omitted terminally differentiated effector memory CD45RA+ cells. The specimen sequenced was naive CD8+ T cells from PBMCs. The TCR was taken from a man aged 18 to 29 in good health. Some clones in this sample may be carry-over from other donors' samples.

CDR3 sequence reads: CASSLSNLIPYNEQFF. The CDR3 DNA reads as TGTGCCAGCAGTTTATCGAACTTGATTCCCTACAATGAGCAGTTCTTC. This rearrangement joins TRBV27 to TRBJ2-1, with D unresolved. The V end was cut by 0 bases, the J end by 2 bases, with 11 bases between. The length of the CDR3 is 16 residues. Germline V lookup: CDR1 MNHEY, CDR2 SMNVEV (reference sequence).